This is a list of T cell receptor beta chains from one sample in a study of T cells after yellow fever vaccination. TCRdb used MiXCR to reprocess the 5' RACE reads, holding one entry per CDR3 protein. Here the sample spans about 320,000 distinct CDR3 sequences, roughly a tenth being singletons. The sequences come from CD4+ T cells sorted from PBMCs, collected 45 days after the yellow fever booster vaccination. The origin of the receptors is a man in his late teens or twenties who received the YFV17D yellow fever vaccine. Both conserved end residues are part of each CDR3. D genes are given only for firm matches. Rows may omit the clone size; those that give it use once, few, many or a size class.

size,D,J,V,CDR3,DNA
few,TRBD1,TRBJ1-2,TRBV11-2,CASSRPRTGGVLGYTF,TGTGCCAGCAGCCGACCAAGGACAGGGGGAGTGCTTGGCTACACCTTC
once,NA,TRBJ1-2,TRBV14,CASSPRVAPHYGYTF,TGTGCCAGCAGCCCGCGGGTAGCGCCACACTATGGCTACACCTTC
few,NA,TRBJ2-6,TRBV21-1,CASSKDEGRAGANVLTF,TGTGCCAGCAGCAAAGATGAGGGGAGGGCTGGGGCCAACGTCCTGACTTTC
NA,NA,TRBJ2-5,TRBV4-2,CASSPLDSTQETQYF,TGTGCCAGCAGCCCCCTGGACAGTACCCAAGAGACCCAGTACTTC
many,NA,TRBJ2-3,TRBV7-2,CASSLQASADTQYF,TGTGCCAGCAGCTTACAGGCTAGTGCAGATACGCAGTATTTT
few,NA,TRBJ2-4,TRBV20-1,CSARDQGMAKNIQYF,TGCAGTGCTAGAGATCAGGGGATGGCCAAAAACATTCAGTACTTC
many,NA,TRBJ1-5,TRBV15,CATSVGAGQPQHF,TGTGCCACCAGCGTGGGGGCAGGGCAGCCCCAGCATTTT
few,TRBD2,TRBJ2-5,TRBV9,CASSPYRGSGGVVETQYF,TGTGCCAGCAGCCCCTATAGAGGTAGCGGGGGGGTTGTTGAGACCCAGTACTTC
NA,NA,TRBJ2-2,TRBV4-1,CASSQFSGSNTGELFF,TGCGCCAGCAGCCAATTCTCTGGGTCGAACACCGGGGAGCTGTTTTTT
NA,NA,TRBJ2-7,TRBV27,CARKVGHYEQYF,TGTGCCAGAAAGGTAGGGCATTACGAGCAGTACTTC
few,TRBD2,TRBJ2-1,TRBV28,CASLGTSGDNEQFF,TGTGCCAGTCTAGGGACTAGCGGGGACAATGAGCAGTTCTTC
NA,NA,TRBJ2-3,TRBV5-1,CASSTTGTSSTDTQYF,TGCGCCAGCAGCACAACCGGGACATCTAGCACAGATACGCAGTATTTT
NA,NA,TRBJ2-2,TRBV4-2,CASSHYAGDRELFF,TGTGCCAGCAGCCATTATGCCGGGGACCGGGAGCTGTTTTTT
NA,NA,TRBJ2-5,TRBV19,CASSIGGPGQVTQYF,TGTGCCAGTAGTATAGGGGGGCCGGGCCAGGTGACCCAGTACTTC
NA,TRBD1,TRBJ2-4,TRBV19,CASSIDHRGQGAKNIQYF,TGTGCCAGTAGTATAGATCACCGGGGACAGGGGGCCAAAAACATTCAGTACTTC
NA,NA,TRBJ2-1,TRBV21-1,CASSRGGLGSGFF,TGTGCCAGCAGCAGGGGGGGGTTGGGCAGTGGGTTCTTC
NA,NA,TRBJ1-5,TRBV20-1,CSATEGPDQPQHF,TGCAGTGCTACGGAGGGGCCGGATCAGCCCCAGCATTTT
few,NA,TRBJ2-2,TRBV6-1,CASSERWTTGELFF,TGTGCCAGCAGTGAAAGGTGGACCACCGGGGAGCTGTTTTTT
many,NA,TRBJ2-1,TRBV5-1,CASSLGQGSNEQFF,TGCGCCAGCAGCTTAGGGCAGGGAAGCAATGAGCAGTTCTTC
few,NA,TRBJ1-2,TRBV5-5,CASSPVTIIGYTF,TGTGCCAGCAGCCCAGTTACGATTATTGGCTACACCTTC
NA,NA,TRBJ2-5,TRBV20-1,CRASSLQETQYF,TGCAGAGCTAGCTCGCTTCAAGAGACCCAGTACTTC
many,NA,TRBJ2-3,TRBV10-2,CASKGGLSTDTQYF,TGCGCCAGCAAGGGGGGGCTTAGCACAGATACGCAGTATTTT
few,NA,TRBJ2-6,TRBV11-2,CASKRAGRSGANVLTF,TGTGCCAGCAAGCGGGCAGGGCGGTCTGGGGCCAACGTCCTGACTTTC
NA,NA,TRBJ1-6,TRBV2,CATTGTSYNSPLHF,TGTGCCACGACCGGGACATCGTATAATTCACCCCTCCACTTT
NA,TRBD2,TRBJ2-3,TRBV27,CASMLAGGDTQYF,TGTGCCAGCATGTTAGCGGGGGGAGATACGCAGTATTTT
NA,TRBD1,TRBJ2-1,TRBV5-1,CASSSLQGYEQFF,TGCGCCAGCAGCTCGTTACAGGGGTATGAGCAGTTCTTC
few,NA,TRBJ1-1,TRBV5-1,CASSLSGGGGQQAFF,TGCGCCAGCAGCTTGTCGGGAGGGGGAGGTCAACAAGCTTTCTTT
NA,NA,TRBJ2-2,TRBV6-4,CASSEGATGELFF,TGTGCCAGCAGTGAGGGGGCCACCGGGGAGCTGTTTTTT
few,NA,TRBJ1-1,TRBV28,CASRPWGNTEAFF,TGTGCCAGCAGGCCTTGGGGGAACACTGAAGCTTTCTTT
once,TRBD2,TRBJ2-3,TRBV4-2,CASSQESWSGGASDTQYF,TGTGCCAGCAGCCAAGAAAGCTGGAGCGGGGGGGCATCAGATACGCAGTATTTT
many,NA,TRBJ1-1,TRBV10-3,CAISDPGYNTEAFF,TGTGCCATCAGTGACCCGGGGTATAACACTGAAGCTTTCTTT
few,NA,TRBJ2-1,TRBV6-6,CASSYSGRYNEQFF,TGTGCCAGCAGTTACTCGGGCAGATACAATGAGCAGTTCTTC
NA,NA,TRBJ1-2,TRBV29-1,CSVVDPNYGYTF,TGCAGCGTTGTTGATCCCAACTATGGCTACACCTTC
few,NA,TRBJ2-5,TRBV7-2,CASSLVQGRETQYF,TGTGCCAGCAGCTTAGTACAGGGTCGGGAGACCCAGTACTTC
many,NA,TRBJ2-1,TRBV11-2,CASSFAGLDNNEQFF,TGTGCCAGCAGCTTCGCGGGCTTAGACAACAATGAGCAGTTCTTC
few,NA,TRBJ2-2,TRBV18,CASSVQGQKNTGELFF,TGTGCCAGCTCAGTACAGGGACAAAAGAACACCGGGGAGCTGTTTTTT
many,TRBD2,TRBJ2-5,TRBV6-5,CASSNPGLPQETQYF,TGTGCCAGCAGTAACCCGGGACTACCGCAAGAGACCCAGTACTTC
few,TRBD1,TRBJ1-5,TRBV7-2,CASSPTGAVGNQPQHF,TGTGCCAGCAGCCCGACAGGGGCCGTGGGCAATCAGCCCCAGCATTTT
few,NA,TRBJ1-1,TRBV7-2,CASSAESKAFF,TGTGCCAGCAGCGCCGAATCTAAAGCTTTCTTT
NA,TRBD2,TRBJ2-3,TRBV13,CASSARGVARGGPDTQYF,TGTGCCAGCAGCGCGCGGGGAGTGGCGCGGGGGGGCCCAGATACGCAGTATTTT
few,TRBD2,TRBJ2-5,TRBV20-1,CSAIRSRLAGGQETQYF,TGCAGTGCGATCCGCAGTCGTCTAGCGGGGGGCCAAGAGACCCAGTACTTC
NA,TRBD2,TRBJ2-1,TRBV6-5,CASRSSGGASEQFF,TGTGCCAGCAGGTCTAGCGGGGGGGCGAGTGAGCAGTTCTTC
few,TRBD2,TRBJ2-3,TRBV5-1,CASSLAAGGPGTDTQYF,TGCGCCAGCAGCTTGGCAGCGGGGGGACCAGGCACAGATACGCAGTATTTT
many,NA,TRBJ1-6,TRBV7-2,CASSRSGPNSPLHF,TGTGCCAGCAGCCGGTCGGGGCCTAATTCACCCCTCCACTTT
few,NA,TRBJ1-2,TRBV5-6,CASSFDYRAGVYGYTF,TGTGCCAGCAGCTTTGACTACAGGGCGGGTGTCTATGGCTACACCTTC
few,TRBD1,TRBJ1-5,TRBV6-6,CASTQTGEGNQPQHF,TGTGCCAGCACCCAGACAGGGGAGGGGAATCAGCCCCAGCATTTT
NA,NA,TRBJ2-1,TRBV6-2/TRBV6-3,CASKQLPQGEQFF,TGTGCCAGCAAACAGCTCCCTCAGGGTGAGCAGTTCTTC
NA,TRBD2,TRBJ2-1,TRBV6-5,CASNRLAGGLNEQFF,TGTGCCAGCAACCGACTAGCGGGGGGGCTTAATGAGCAGTTCTTC